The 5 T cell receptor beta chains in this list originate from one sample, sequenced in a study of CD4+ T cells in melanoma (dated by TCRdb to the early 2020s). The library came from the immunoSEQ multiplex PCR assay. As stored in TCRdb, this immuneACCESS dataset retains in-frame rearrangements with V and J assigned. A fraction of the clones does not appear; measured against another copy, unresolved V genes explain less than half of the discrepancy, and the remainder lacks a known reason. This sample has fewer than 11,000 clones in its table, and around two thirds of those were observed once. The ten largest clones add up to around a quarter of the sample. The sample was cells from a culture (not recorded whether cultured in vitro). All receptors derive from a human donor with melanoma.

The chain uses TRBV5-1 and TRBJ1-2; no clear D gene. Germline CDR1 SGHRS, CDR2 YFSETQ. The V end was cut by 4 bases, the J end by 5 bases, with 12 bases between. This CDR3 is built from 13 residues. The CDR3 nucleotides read TGCGCCAGCAGCAACGGACCGTCTTATGGCTACACCTTC. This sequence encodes CASSNGPSYGYTF.

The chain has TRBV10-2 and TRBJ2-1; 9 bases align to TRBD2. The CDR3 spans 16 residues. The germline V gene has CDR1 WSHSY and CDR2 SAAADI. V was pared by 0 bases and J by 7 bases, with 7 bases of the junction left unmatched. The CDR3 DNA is TGCGCCAGCAGTGAGTCGGGACTAGCTTTAAAGAATGAGCAGTTCTTC. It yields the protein CASSESGLALKNEQFF.

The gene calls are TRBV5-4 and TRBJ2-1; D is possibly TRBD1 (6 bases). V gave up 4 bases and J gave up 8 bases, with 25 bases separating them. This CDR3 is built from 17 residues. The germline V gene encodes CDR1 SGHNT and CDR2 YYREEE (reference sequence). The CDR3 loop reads CASSPRVVGTKRDEQFF. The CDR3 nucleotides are TGTGCCAGCAGCCCTCGGGTGGTGGGGACAAAACGCGATGAGCAGTTCTTC.

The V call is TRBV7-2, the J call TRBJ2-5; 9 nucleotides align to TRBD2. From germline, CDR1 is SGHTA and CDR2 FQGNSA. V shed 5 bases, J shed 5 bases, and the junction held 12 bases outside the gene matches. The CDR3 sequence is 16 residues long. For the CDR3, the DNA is TGTGCCAGCAGCCCTGGAGGCGGGGGGGCGAGGGAGACCCAGTACTTC. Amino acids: CASSPGGGGARETQYF.

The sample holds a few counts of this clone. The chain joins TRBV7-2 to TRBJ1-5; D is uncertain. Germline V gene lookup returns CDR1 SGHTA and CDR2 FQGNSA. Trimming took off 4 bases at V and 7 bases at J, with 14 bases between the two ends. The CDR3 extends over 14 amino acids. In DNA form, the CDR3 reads TGTGCCAGCAGCTCCCCGGGAGTAGCGCAGCCCCAGCATTTT. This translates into CASSSPGVAQPQHF.